Listed here are 19 T cell receptor beta chains from one sample, sequenced in a study of T cells in Graves' hyperthyroidism and ophthalmopathy. Using RNA transcripts as the source, TCR beta CDR3 regions were amplified. TCR CDR3 regions were first amplified by RT-PCR with HTBI primers. One entry per CDR3 protein results from TCRdb running MiXCR on the multiplex PCR reads. The data contain roughly 500,000 distinct CDR3 sequences, 46% of them singletons. The sample taken for sequencing was peripheral blood or thyroid tissue (not recorded which). These receptors were taken from an adult woman with Graves' disease, either hyperthyroidism or ophthalmopathy (not recorded which).

The table lists this clonotype with a few counts. This clone may be a read error of a much larger clone one base away. The genes are TRBV11-3 and TRBJ2-2; D unresolved. The CDR3 is 13 residues long. Germline loops: CDR1 SGHNT, CDR2 YENEEA. V lost 1 base to trimming and J lost 6 bases, with 6 bases between them. The CDR3 nucleotides are TGTGCCAGCAGCTTAGGGGTAGCCGGGGAGCTGTTTTTT. Protein sequence: CASSLGVAGELFF.

The chain recombines TRBV10-2 with TRBJ1-2; D is uncertain. Deletions cut 4 bases from V and 8 bases from J, with 23 bases between. This CDR3 has 16 amino acids. The germline V gene has CDR1 WSHSY and CDR2 SAAADI. CDR3 in DNA: TGCGCCAGCAGTGCCCACGGGTGGGCTTCGATAGGCGGCTACACCTTC. This encodes CASSAHGWASIGGYTF.

The chain links TRBV7-6 to TRBJ1-4; possibly TRBD1 for D (6 bases). The germline CDR1 and CDR2 sequences are SGHVS and FNYEAQ. CDR3 length equals 16 residues. Deletions cut 1 base from V and 5 bases from J, with 14 bases between. The CDR3 DNA sequence: TGTGCCAGCAGCTTAGAGTCCAGTGGGGGCAATGAAAAACTGTTTTTT. Translated: CASSLESSGGNEKLFF.

Of note for this clonotype: The CDR3 carries no conserved terminal phenylalanine or tryptophan, so it likely arises from a read error. Because the CDR3's place on the DNA is in doubt, the DNA is left out and the CDR3 is given as listed by TCRdb. CDR3 loop: CASSFGQGPGVGNTL. V gene TRBV7-2 combines with J gene TRBJ1-2; the table's TRBD1 call for D was not verified on the DNA. The CDR3 has 15 amino acids, counting both end residues. The germline gives CDR1 SGHTA, CDR2 FQGNSA.

To note about this clonotype: The junction departs from the called germline gene at one end, perhaps through a read error. V usage is TRBV13 and J usage is TRBJ2-7; no definite D call. Germline V lookup: CDR1 PRHDT, CDR2 FYEKMQ (reference sequence). The CDR3 has 13 amino acids. Here the CDR3 DNA reads TGTTCCAGCAGCCAAGATCTGCGTTCCGAGCAGTACTTC. Translation: CSSSQDLRSEQYF.

This clonotype was seen only a few times. The V gene is TRBV10-1, the J gene TRBJ1-5; D unclear. V was pared by 3 bases and J by 4 bases, with 7 bases between. This CDR3 has 13 amino acids. Germline V CDR1 and CDR2: WNHNN, SYGVQD (reference sequence). The CDR3 here is CASSDTGNQPQHF. The CDR3 DNA reads as TGCGCCAGCAGTGATACGGGGAATCAGCCCCAGCATTTT.

The chain links TRBV7-9 to TRBJ2-5, with a weak D call TRBD2 (6 bases). Trimming cost V 5 bases and J 5 bases, with 15 bases left between them. Per the germline V gene, CDR1 is SEHNR and CDR2 is FQNEAQ (reference sequence). The CDR3 length is 14 residues. This chain's CDR3 is CASSNGARGETQYF. The CDR3 DNA is TGTGCCAGCAGCAACGGGGCTCGGGGGGAGACCCAGTACTTC.

V gene TRBV7-9 combines with J gene TRBJ1-1; tentatively, D is TRBD1 (5 bases). V dropped 8 bases and J dropped 0 bases, with 13 bases sitting between them. CDR3 length equals 14 residues. Germline V gives CDR1 SEHNR, CDR2 FQNEAQ (reference sequence). CDR3 bases: TGTGCCAGCTTATTGTCGGGACTGAACACTGAAGCTTTCTTT. It specifies CASLLSGLNTEAFF.

Points on this clonotype: Its ends do not fully match the called genes, so a read error is possible. V gene TRBV7-8 combines with J gene TRBJ2-7; a possible D gene is TRBD1 (5 bases). Germline CDR1 reads SGHVS; CDR2 reads FQNEAQ. This CDR3 spans 9 amino acids. The CDR3 is CASSLGGDF. DNA for the CDR3: TGTGCCAGCAGCTTAGGGGGCGACTTC.

V is TRBV7-9 and J is TRBJ2-7; 7 bases align to TRBD1. In germline, CDR1 is SEHNR, CDR2 FQNEAQ (reference sequence). The CDR3 spans 16 residues. After removal of 6 bases from V and 3 bases from J, the junction contained 14 bases not matched to a gene. The DNA for the CDR3 is TGTGCCAGCAGTCGCGAGGGGGCTACCCCCGTCTACGAGCAGTACTTC. Encoded protein: CASSREGATPVYEQYF. The whole variable domain, remainder taken from reference TRBV7-9 and TRBJ2-7, is DTGVSQNPRHKITKRGQNVTFRCDPISEHNRLYWYRQTLGQGPEFLTYFQNEAQLEKSRLLSDRFSAERPKGSFSTLEIQRTEQGDSAMYLCASSREGATPVYEQYFGPGTRLTVT.

The rearrangement uses TRBV6-5 and TRBJ2-1, with 14 bases aligning to TRBD2. Losses at the gene ends were 4 bases for V and 13 bases for J; bases not matched to a gene: 3. Per germline, CDR1 MNHEY and CDR2 SVGAGI. The CDR3 extends over 13 amino acids. The DNA for the CDR3 is TGTGCCAGCAGTTTGACTAGCGGGAGGGCCCAGTTCTTC. It encodes CASSLTSGRAQFF.

Comment on this clonotype: Possible read error: a much larger clone is one base away. V is TRBV6-6 and J is TRBJ2-5; D call uncertain. This CDR3 comprises 15 residues. Germline CDR1 is MNHNY and CDR2 is SVGAGI (reference sequence). The CDR3 region has the DNA TGTGCCAGCAGTTACCAGATACAAGACCAAGAGGCCCAGTACTTC. Translating gives CASSYQIQDQEAQYF.

The sample holds many counts of this clonotype. The chain combines TRBV20-1 with TRBJ2-2; maybe TRBD1 (6 bases). Trimming removed 3 bases from V and 4 bases from J, with 12 bases in between. The germline gives CDR1 DFQATT, CDR2 SNEGSKA (reference sequence). There are 14 residues in the CDR3. DNA for the CDR3: TGCAGTGCTAGGGACAGTATGGCCACCGGGGAGCTGTTTTTT. It translates to CSARDSMATGELFF.

Notes on this clonotype: A read error is possible here, since a much larger clone lies one base away. V gene TRBV4-1 combines with J gene TRBJ1-5; tentatively, D is TRBD1 (5 bases). The length of the CDR3 is 15 residues. Germline loops: CDR1 MGHRA, CDR2 YSYEKL. V was clipped by 0 bases and J by 7 bases, with 13 bases between them. The CDR3 DNA follows: TGCGCCAGCAGCCAAGATAGTATGGCAGGGCAGCCCCAGCATTTT. Its translation: CASSQDSMAGQPQHF.

This clonotype has just a few counts. The genes are TRBV15 and TRBJ1-1; D is unresolved. The germline CDR1 and CDR2 sequences are LNHNV and YYDKDF (reference sequence). The CDR3 is 15 amino acids. Trimming pared 5 bases from V and 3 bases from J, leaving 16 bases between. The CDR3 sequence: CATSDRALRDTEAFF. CDR3 nucleotide sequence: TGTGCCACCAGCGACCGGGCCCTGAGGGACACTGAAGCTTTCTTT. The full variable domain, its missing parts supplied by reference TRBV15 and TRBJ1-1, is DAMVIQNPRYQVTQFGKPVTLSCSQTLNHNVMYWYQQKSSQAPKLLFHYYDKDFNNEADTPDNFQSRRPNTSFCFLDIRSPGLGDTAMYLCATSDRALRDTEAFFGQGTRLTVV.

This clonotype was observed many times. This rearrangement joins TRBV10-3 to TRBJ1-3, with TRBD1 identical over 9 bases. Germline lookup yields CDR1 ENHRY and CDR2 SYGVKD. V lost 10 bases, J lost 4 bases, and 5 bases stayed unmatched. This CDR3 comprises 13 residues. CDR3 nucleotides: TGTGCCACCACAGGGGGCAAAGGAAACACCATATATTTT. Protein: CATTGGKGNTIYF.

The chain joins TRBV10-3 to TRBJ1-1; TRBD1 matches at 11 bases. The CDR3 length is 14 residues. Germline CDR1 reads ENHRY; CDR2 reads SYGVKD. V was pared by 11 bases and J by 3 bases, with 8 bases of the junction left unmatched. The CDR3 loop is CASKPGQGDTEAFF. CDR3 DNA sequence: TGTGCCTCAAAACCGGGACAGGGGGACACTGAAGCTTTCTTT.

This clonotype was observed many times. The rearrangement joins TRBV7-2 to TRBJ2-5, with 7 nucleotides matching TRBD2. Germline V gives CDR1 SGHTA, CDR2 FQGNSA. Trimming at V came to 5 bases and at J to 5 bases, leaving 11 bases not matched to a gene. CDR3 length equals 15 residues. The CDR3 DNA is TGTGCCAGCAGCCAGTGGGAGGGGTCTCGGGAGACCCAGTACTTC. Translation: CASSQWEGSRETQYF.

The chain recombines TRBV7-2 with TRBJ1-3; TRBD1 matches 7 bases. Per germline, CDR1 SGHTA and CDR2 FQGNSA. The CDR3 covers 14 residues. The V segment lost 10 bases and the J segment 5 bases; nucleotides outside the gene matches: 11. The CDR3 here is CATVRQGPRNTIYF. CDR3 nucleotides: TGTGCCACCGTTCGACAGGGACCAAGAAACACCATATATTTT.